This entry describes one T cell receptor beta chain. Its antigen is currently not known. No base-level quality is on record; no much larger clone is a single base apart. These data are taken from a study of blood T cell repertoires in COVID-19 (dated by TCRdb to the early 2020s). About the study as a whole: The collaborator samples originated in the United States, Italy and Spain and spanned the acute and convalescent phases of COVID-19. The repertoires were made available in a free public database intended to serve as a resource for research on the immune response to SARS-CoV-2. Subjects who had been exposed to COVID-19, were actively infected with it, or had recovered from it provided the deeply sampled blood TCRbeta repertoires that made up the dataset. Samples came from the ongoing ImmuneRACE study (first 160 participants) plus 1,254 subjects from 6 global collaborators. Where available, HLA class I and class II types were obtained from metadata supplied by the sample provider rather than from assay-based typing. Nearly every sample came with metadata listing a de-identified subject ID, COVID-19 status, age in years and sex. The material from the prospective study consisted of cDNA or gDNA derived from T cells, B-cell-depleted T cells, or PBMCs.

Collaborating institutions collected whole blood in K2EDTA tubes following their own protocols. Collaborator samples were shipped for TCRbeta analysis as frozen whole blood, isolated PBMCs, or DNA extracted from either sample type. Beyond this particular receptor, the publication reports: The amount of clinical and demographic metadata varied by source and participant and was provided uncurated.

From a lookup of the germline V gene (reference sequence), CDR1 and CDR2 are MNHEY and SMNVEV. Spanning cysteine to phenylalanine, the CDR3 consists of 16 amino acids. The kept DNA is CDR3 alone, 48 bases in frame from the first base. Relative to germline, V is 0 bases shorter and J is 6 bases shorter, with 15 bases between their ends. TCRbeta CDR3 regions were amplified from genomic DNA by means of the immunoSEQ Assay, a bias-controlled multiplex PCR. As for how the authors treated the data: Nucleated cell counts per sample were estimated from amplification of reference gene primers within the assay. Sequence reads were collapsed and filtered to measure the absolute abundance of every unique TCRbeta CDR3 rearrangement. For each sample, productive Simpson clonality was calculated as the square root of Simpson's diversity index across productive rearrangements. Entries here come from immuneACCESS through TCRdb and include only in-frame sequences with V and J called. Some clones fail to appear in such tables; in the studies checked, an unresolved V gene covers under half of the shortfall, and the cause of the remainder is unknown. Clonal size and the V and J genes are those of that table, whereas D and trimming came from the DNA. Recorded for this sample are under 200,000 clones; 84% of them occurred a single time. Roughly an eighth of the sample comes from the top ten.

Sequencing was performed on peripheral blood. Rearrangement joined TRBV27 to TRBJ1-5; no D segment can be confidently identified. This receptor was taken from a young man with active or convalescent COVID-19. The bases are TGTGCCAGCAGTTTATCCGGGAGTCCGATTAGTCAGCCCCAGCATTTT. Translated, it reads CASSLSGSPISQPQHF.